The 19 T cell receptor beta chains below were found in one sample sequenced in a study of cytomegalovirus exposure and HLA in healthy donors. It was with 60 Vbeta and 13 Jbeta primers that the PCR ran. Generated by immunoSEQ multiplex PCR, the TCRdb table keeps only in-frame clones and is missing some. The table shows under 150,000 clones, with roughly 80% occurring only once. The sample taken for sequencing was PBMCs. The receptors derive from a girl aged 2 to 9 in good health and CMV-seronegative.

The rearrangement joins TRBV4-1 to TRBJ2-1, with D maybe TRBD2 (6 bases). Trimming left V 6 bases short and J 5 bases short, with 17 bases between. Germline V gives CDR1 MGHRA, CDR2 YSYEKL. This CDR3 contains 15 residues. DNA of the CDR3: TGCGCCAGCAGGATAGCGGCCCTTTCAAACAATGAGCAGTTCTTC. Protein: CASRIAALSNNEQFF.

The rearrangement uses TRBV2 and TRBJ1-1, with TRBD1 identical over 7 bases. In germline, CDR1 is SNHLY, CDR2 FYNNEI. This CDR3 is built from 15 residues. V was clipped by 8 bases and J by 1 base; unmatched bases: 10. The CDR3 reads CASPDRVKGNTEAFF. The CDR3 DNA sequence: TGTGCCAGCCCTGACAGGGTCAAGGGGAACACTGAAGCTTTCTTT.

The chain recombines TRBV7-2 with TRBJ2-1, with 8 positions matching TRBD2. Germline V lookup: CDR1 SGHTA, CDR2 FQGNSA. Trimming removed 8 bases from V and 2 bases from J; junction bases left unmatched: 2. This CDR3 is 13 amino acids long. The CDR3, as DNA: TGTGCCAGCCGGGGGGGGACCTACAATGAGCAGTTCTTC. Encoded protein: CASRGGTYNEQFF.

The V call is TRBV6-1, the J call TRBJ2-3; D is possibly TRBD2 (7 bases). Germline V CDR1 and CDR2: MNHNS, SASEGT. The V gene lost 1 base and the J gene lost 3 bases, with 11 bases spanning the gap. The CDR3 is made up of 15 amino acids. The CDR3 nucleotides are TGTGCCAGCAGTGAAGGGGGGGGCCGGACAGATACGCAGTATTTT. Protein product: CASSEGGGRTDTQYF.

This chain uses TRBV2 with TRBJ2-1, with 9 bases aligning to TRBD2. V trimming: 6 bases; J trimming: 6 bases; junction bases outside the gene matches: 12. The CDR3 extends over 16 amino acids. Looked up from germline, CDR1 is SNHLY and CDR2 is FYNNEI. The CDR3 DNA is TGTGCCAGCAGCCCCATCGGGACTAGCTTGTCCAATGAGCAGTTCTTC. The encoded protein is CASSPIGTSLSNEQFF.

The rearrangement joins TRBV5-5 to TRBJ2-7; TRBD1 aligns across 10 bases. This CDR3 is 14 amino acids long. V was clipped by 4 bases and J by 5 bases; unmatched bases: 6. Germline values: CDR1 SGHKS, CDR2 YYEKEE (reference sequence). DNA for the CDR3: TGTGCCAGCAGCCCGGGACAGGGGTTAGACGAGCAGTACTTC. Translation gives CASSPGQGLDEQYF.

The table lists this clone with a count of one. The CDR3 DNA follows: TGCAGCGTTGTACAGGGGAGCAATCAGCCCCAGCATTTT. It translates to CSVVQGSNQPQHF. V and J are TRBV29-1 and TRBJ1-5; 7 nucleotides match TRBD1. Trimming removed 4 bases from V and 1 base from J; junction bases left unmatched: 1. CDR1 is SQVTM, CDR2 ANQGSEA, per germline. The CDR3 is 13 amino acids.

V gene TRBV5-5 combines with J gene TRBJ1-5; possibly TRBD1 for D (5 bases). The CDR3 has 16 amino acids. V was shortened by 2 bases and J by 2 bases, with 14 bases between the two germline ends. The V gene's germline CDR1 is SGHKS and CDR2 YYEKEE (reference sequence). The CDR3 nucleotides read TGTGCCAGCAGCTTACAGGCGATGGGTGGCAATCAGCCCCAGCATTTT. This sequence encodes CASSLQAMGGNQPQHF. The variable domain in full, with the rest retrieved from reference TRBV5-5 and TRBJ1-5, is DAGVTQSPTHLIKTRGQQVTLRCSPISGHKSVSWYQQVLGQGPQFIFQYYEKEERGRGNFPDRFSARQFPNYSSELNVNALLLGDSALYLCASSLQAMGGNQPQHFGDGTRLSIL.

The chain couples TRBV2 to TRBJ2-4; 8 bases align to TRBD1. V lost 7 bases, J lost 0 bases, and 8 bases stayed unmatched. CDR1 is SNHLY, CDR2 FYNNEI, per germline. The CDR3 consists of 16 residues. The CDR3 protein is CASMEDRAGAKNIQYF. The CDR3 DNA reads as TGTGCCAGCATGGAGGACAGGGCTGGAGCCAAAAACATTCAGTACTTC.

J is TRBJ1-2 and V is TRBV28, with 9 bases identical to TRBD1. Germline CDR1 MDHEN, CDR2 SYDVKM. The V segment lost 4 bases and the J segment 4 bases; nucleotides outside the gene matches: 7. This CDR3 has 15 residues. Here the CDR3 DNA reads TGTGCCAGCAGTTCCACAGGGGGCAATTTCTATGGCTACACCTTC. This translates into CASSSTGGNFYGYTF.

CDR3 sequence: CASSFPVPNTEAFF. The DNA of the CDR3 is TGTGCCAGCAGCTTCCCGGTACCGAACACTGAAGCTTTCTTT. The chain carries TRBV7-6 and TRBJ1-1; the D is unclear. This CDR3 contains 14 residues. V was cut by 3 bases and J by 1 base, with 9 bases left in between. In germline, CDR1 is SGHVS, CDR2 FNYEAQ.

The V and J genes are TRBV11-3 and TRBJ2-3; maybe TRBD2 (6 bases). Trimming removed 4 bases at V and 3 bases at J, with 14 bases between. CDR1 and CDR2 from the germline V gene are SGHNT and YENEEA. The CDR3 has 15 amino acids. The CDR3 sequence: CASSSREEGTDTQYF. The CDR3 DNA reads TGTGCCAGCAGCTCCAGGGAGGAAGGGACAGATACGCAGTATTTT.

In its sample, this clone was seen once. V usage is TRBV19 and J usage is TRBJ2-2; 10 bases line up with TRBD1. CDR1 is LNHDA and CDR2 is SQIVND in the germline V gene (reference sequence). The ends lost 5 bases at V and 6 bases at J; junction bases unmatched: 0. The CDR3 is 13 residues long. This chain's CDR3 is CASSGTGAGELFF. CDR3 in DNA: TGTGCCAGTAGTGGGACAGGGGCCGGGGAGCTGTTTTTT.

In its sample, this clone was seen once. The chain links TRBV5-6 to TRBJ2-7; D possibly corresponds to TRBD1 (7 bases). CDR3 length: 18 amino acids. V was clipped by 3 bases and J by 3 bases, with 25 bases between them. Germline lookup yields CDR1 SGHDT and CDR2 YYEEEE. CDR3 protein: CASSSISRGTVNLYEQYF. DNA of the CDR3: TGTGCCAGCAGCTCCATTTCCCGCGGGACAGTCAATCTCTACGAGCAGTACTTC.

This clone was seen only a few times. This chain links TRBV7-9 with TRBJ1-1; 8 bases agree with TRBD1. The CDR3 is made up of 14 amino acids. Germline loops: CDR1 SEHNR, CDR2 FQNEAQ (reference sequence). V was pared by 4 bases and J by 3 bases, with 4 bases of the junction left unmatched. This chain's CDR3 is CASSSTTGDTEAFF. Here the CDR3 DNA reads TGTGCCAGCAGCTCGACGACAGGGGACACTGAAGCTTTCTTT.

This chain joins TRBV7-9 and TRBJ2-1; 9 bases agree with TRBD2. This CDR3 is 16 amino acids long. Unmatched junction bases numbered 11, after V lost 3 bases and J lost 8 bases. CDR1 SEHNR and CDR2 FQNEAQ come from the germline V gene (reference sequence). The CDR3 spells CASSFPAGLAHHEQFF. The CDR3 DNA is TGTGCCAGCAGCTTCCCGGCGGGACTAGCTCACCATGAGCAGTTCTTC.

V is TRBV7-2 and J is TRBJ2-5, with D perhaps matching TRBD2 (5 bases). Germline values: CDR1 SGHTA, CDR2 FQGNSA. The V and J ends lost 5 bases and 5 bases respectively, with 18 bases between them. This CDR3 is 15 amino acids long. The CDR3, as DNA: TGTGCCAGCAGCCCGGCGGGCGCCCTTAGGGAGACCCAGTACTTC. It translates to CASSPAGALRETQYF.

The sample holds a few counts of this clone. The genes are TRBV6-1 and TRBJ2-7, with 7 bases lining up with TRBD2. Trimming at V came to 4 bases and at J to 1 base, leaving 7 bases not matched to a gene. The germline V gene has CDR1 MNHNS and CDR2 SASEGT. This CDR3 is built from 15 residues. The CDR3 protein is CASSVTSGGSYEQYF. CDR3 nucleotides: TGTGCCAGCAGTGTAACCTCCGGGGGGTCCTACGAGCAGTACTTC.

This clone has a handful of counts. The DNA of the CDR3 is TGCGCCAGCAGTGAGTCGGGGAGTGAATCCCTTTACTATGGCTACACCTTC. This gives the protein CASSESGSESLYYGYTF. The rearrangement links TRBV10-2 to TRBJ1-2; D is unclear. V dropped 0 bases and J dropped 3 bases, with 17 bases sitting between them. Germline assignment: CDR1 WSHSY and CDR2 SAAADI. The CDR3 is 17 residues long.